This T cell receptor (beta chain) was captured in a study of CD8 T cells in Susac syndrome. In the study overall: Blood was drawn from patients with Susac syndrome. At that point, they were therapy-naive, on corticosteroids, or on intravenous immunoglobulin alone.

When the RNA was reverse transcribed, random hexamers were used with an input of about 0.45 to 1 ug. TCRdb re-called the immunoSEQ multiplex PCR reads through MiXCR, storing one row per CDR3 protein. The sample contains approximately 210,000 distinct CDR3 sequences, over 90% of which appear only once. This clonotype was recorded a few times. Specimen: CD4+ T cells from PBMCs. The receptor was isolated from a human donor with Susac syndrome.

The CDR3 here is CASSFGVNEKLFF. DNA for the CDR3: TGTGCCAGCAGCTTTGGGGTTAATGAAAAACTGTTTTTT. The rearrangement links TRBV11-2 to TRBJ1-4, with D unclear. Trimming pared 3 bases from V and 4 bases from J, leaving 6 bases between. CDR3 length equals 13 residues. Germline CDR1 is SGHAT and CDR2 is FQNNGV. The variable domain in full, completed from reference TRBV11-2 and TRBJ1-4, reads EAGVAQSPRYKIIEKRQSVAFWCNPISGHATLYWYQQILGQGPKLLIQFQNNGVVDDSQLPKDRFSAERLKGVDSTLKIQPAKLEDSAVYLCASSFGVNEKLFFGSGTQLSVL.